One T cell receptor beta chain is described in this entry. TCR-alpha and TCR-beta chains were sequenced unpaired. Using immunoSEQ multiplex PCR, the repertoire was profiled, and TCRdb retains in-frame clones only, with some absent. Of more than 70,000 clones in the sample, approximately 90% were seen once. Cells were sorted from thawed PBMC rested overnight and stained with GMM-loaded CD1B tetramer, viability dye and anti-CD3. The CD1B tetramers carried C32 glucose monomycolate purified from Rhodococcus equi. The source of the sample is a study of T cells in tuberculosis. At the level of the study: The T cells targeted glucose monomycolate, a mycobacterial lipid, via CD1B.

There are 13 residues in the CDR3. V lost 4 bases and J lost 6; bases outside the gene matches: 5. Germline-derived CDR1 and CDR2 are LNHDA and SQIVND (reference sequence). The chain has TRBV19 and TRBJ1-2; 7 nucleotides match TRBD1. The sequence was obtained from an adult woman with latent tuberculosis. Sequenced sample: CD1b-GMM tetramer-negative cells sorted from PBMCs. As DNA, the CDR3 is TGTGCCAGTAGTACACAGGGGACGGATGGCTACACCTTC. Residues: CASSTQGTDGYTF.